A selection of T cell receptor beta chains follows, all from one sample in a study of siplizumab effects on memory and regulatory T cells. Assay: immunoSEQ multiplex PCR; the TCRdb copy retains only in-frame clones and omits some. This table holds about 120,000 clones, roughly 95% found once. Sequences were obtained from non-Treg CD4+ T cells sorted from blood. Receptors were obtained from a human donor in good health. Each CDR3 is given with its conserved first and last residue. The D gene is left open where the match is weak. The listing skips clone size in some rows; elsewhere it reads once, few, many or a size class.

CASSENTVTDTQYF TGCGCCAGCAGTGAGAACACAGTCACAGATACGCAGTATTTT - TRBJ2-3 - TRBV10-1
CASSSRGNDEAFF TGTGCCAGCAGCTCTCGGGGTAACGATGAAGCTTTCTTT few TRBJ1-1 - TRBV11-3
CASSGHQGGIQETQYF TGTGCCAGCAGCGGACACCAAGGAGGGATCCAAGAGACCCAGTACTTC - TRBJ2-5 - TRBV28
CASSQDPGQNQETQYF TGTGCCAGCAGCCAAGATCCAGGGCAGAATCAAGAGACCCAGTACTTC - TRBJ2-5 - TRBV4-2
CASSLVGQGIGTQYF TGTGCCAGCAGCTTAGTTGGACAGGGAATCGGGACCCAGTACTTC - TRBJ2-5 TRBD1 TRBV7-3
CASSEESPKNNSPLHF TGTGCCAGCAGTGAAGAGTCACCAAAAAATAATTCACCCCTCCACTTT - TRBJ1-6 - TRBV2
CASSTDRNQPQHF TGTGCCAGTAGTACGGACAGAAATCAGCCCCAGCATTTT - TRBJ1-5 - TRBV19
CASSLVRGGDTQYF TGTGCCAGCAGCTTAGTGCGGGGGGGAGATACGCAGTATTTT - TRBJ2-3 TRBD2 TRBV7-2
CASNRGTSGELFF TGTGCCAGCAACAGGGGGACCTCCGGGGAGCTGTTTTTT - TRBJ2-2 TRBD1 TRBV25-1
CASNPRGGSGYTF TGTGCCAGCAACCCCCGGGGGGGAAGTGGCTACACCTTC - TRBJ1-2 - TRBV6-5
CATGGFQYF TGTGCCACGGGGGGGTTCCAGTACTTC - TRBJ2-5 TRBD2 TRBV6-5
CAISEGDSGYTF TGTGCCATCAGTGAGGGGGATTCTGGCTACACCTTC - TRBJ1-2 - TRBV10-3
CASSSQTGPQPQHF TGTGCCAGCAGCTCCCAGACAGGGCCTCAGCCCCAGCATTTT - TRBJ1-5 TRBD1 TRBV11-2
CASSGRDREPGGIQYF TGTGCCAGCAGCGGCCGGGACAGGGAACCCGGGGGGATTCAGTACTTC - TRBJ2-4 TRBD1 TRBV7-9
CSGQRGGEQFF TGCAGTGGCCAGCGGGGTGGTGAGCAGTTCTTC - TRBJ2-1 TRBD2 TRBV20-1
CASSKVERASGGDQETQYF TGTGCCAGCAGCAAAGTAGAGCGTGCTAGCGGGGGAGATCAAGAGACCCAGTACTTC - TRBJ2-5 - TRBV21-1
CASSLGGYGYTF TGTGCCAGCAGCTTGGGAGGGTACGGCTACACCTTC - TRBJ1-2 - TRBV5-4
CASSPRDSGPGRMGGAQYF TGTGCCAGCAGCCCGAGGGACAGCGGCCCGGGCCGTATGGGGGGGGCGCAGTATTTT - TRBJ2-3 - TRBV11-2
CATYRGNTQYF TGTGCCACCTACAGGGGAAATACGCAGTATTTT few TRBJ2-3 TRBD1 TRBV2
CASSPPRADQETQYF TGTGCCAGCTCACCACCGAGGGCAGACCAAGAGACCCAGTACTTC - TRBJ2-5 - TRBV18
CASRRQGEQYF TGTGCCAGCAGGAGACAGGGGGAGCAGTACTTC - TRBJ2-7 TRBD1 TRBV11-2
CASSPGRQINTEAFF TGTGCCAGCAGCCCGGGTCGGCAGATTAACACTGAAGCTTTCTTT - TRBJ1-1 - TRBV7-4
CSASRVYGYTF TGCAGTGCTAGCAGGGTTTATGGCTACACCTTC - TRBJ1-2 - TRBV20-1
CASSKSTTGGAVQFF TGTGCCAGCAGCAAATCAACAACAGGGGGCGCCGTGCAGTTCTTC - TRBJ2-1 - TRBV21-1